This T cell receptor (beta chain) was obtained from a study of blood T cell repertoires in COVID-19. Turning to the study itself: Samples of COVID-19 (acute and convalescent) were obtained from the United States, Italy and Spain. The analysed material was cDNA or gDNA that came from T cells, B-cell-depleted T cells, or PBMCs.

In the original workflow: Amplification of reference gene primers was used by the study to estimate nucleated cell counts. This table comes from immunoSEQ multiplex PCR, and its TCRdb copy is limited to in-frame clones, with some not included. V, J and clone size are taken as reported in that table, and D and trimming were inferred from the DNA itself. This table holds hundreds of thousands of clones, roughly 80% found once. Trimming took off 0 bases at V and 10 bases at J, with 14 bases between the two ends. The germline V gene encodes CDR1 SGHRS and CDR2 YFSETQ. This CDR3 spans 15 amino acids. This TCR came from a woman in her forties or fifties with acute or convalescent COVID-19. The chain carries TRBV5-1 and TRBJ1-6; D gene uncertain. Specimen: peripheral blood. CDR3 nucleotide sequence: TGCGCCAGCAGCTTGGAGGGAGGCCCAAGATCACCCCTCCACTTT. Its translation is CASSLEGGPRSPLHF. Together with reference TRBV5-1 and TRBJ1-6, the CDR3 gives the full variable domain: KAGVTQTPRYLIKTRGQQVTLSCSPISGHRSVSWYQQTPGQGLQFLFEYFSETQRNKGNFPGRFSGRQFSNSRSEMNVSTLELGDSALYLCASSLEGGPRSPLHFGNGTRLTVT.